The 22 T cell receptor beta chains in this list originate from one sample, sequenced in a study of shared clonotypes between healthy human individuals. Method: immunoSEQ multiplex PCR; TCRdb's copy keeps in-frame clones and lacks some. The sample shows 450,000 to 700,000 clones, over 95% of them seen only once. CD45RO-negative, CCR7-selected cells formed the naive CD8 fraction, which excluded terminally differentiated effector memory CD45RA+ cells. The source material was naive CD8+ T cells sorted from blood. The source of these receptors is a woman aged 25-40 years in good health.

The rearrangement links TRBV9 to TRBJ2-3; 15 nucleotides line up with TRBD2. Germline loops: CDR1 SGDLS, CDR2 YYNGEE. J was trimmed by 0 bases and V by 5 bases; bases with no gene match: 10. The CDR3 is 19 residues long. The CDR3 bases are TGTGCCAGCAGTGGTGGACTAGCGGGAGGGCCTGCTAGCACAGATACGCAGTATTTT. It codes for CASSGGLAGGPASTDTQYF.

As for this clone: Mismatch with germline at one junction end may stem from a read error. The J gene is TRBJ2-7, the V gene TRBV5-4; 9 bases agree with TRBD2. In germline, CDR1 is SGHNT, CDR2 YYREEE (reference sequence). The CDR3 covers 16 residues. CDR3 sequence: CVSTSIPAGGTYEQYF. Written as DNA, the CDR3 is TGTGTCAGCACAAGTATTCCGGCGGGAGGGACCTACGAGCAGTACTTC.

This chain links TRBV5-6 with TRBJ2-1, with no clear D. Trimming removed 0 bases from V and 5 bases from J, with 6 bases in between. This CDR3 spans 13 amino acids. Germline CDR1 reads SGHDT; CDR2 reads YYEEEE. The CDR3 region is CASSLGENNEQFF. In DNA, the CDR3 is TGTGCCAGCAGCTTGGGTGAGAACAATGAGCAGTTCTTC.

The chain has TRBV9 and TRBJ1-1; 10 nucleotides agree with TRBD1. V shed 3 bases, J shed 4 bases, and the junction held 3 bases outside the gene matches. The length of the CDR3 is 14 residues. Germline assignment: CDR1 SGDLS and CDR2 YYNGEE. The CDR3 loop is CASSARDRGTEAFF. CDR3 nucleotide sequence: TGTGCCAGCAGCGCCCGGGACAGGGGCACTGAAGCTTTCTTT. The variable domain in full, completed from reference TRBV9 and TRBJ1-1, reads DSGVTQTPKHLITATGQRVTLRCSPRSGDLSVYWYQQSLDQGLQFLIQYYNGEERAKGNILERFSAQQFPDLHSELNLSSLELGDSALYFCASSARDRGTEAFFGQGTRLTVV.

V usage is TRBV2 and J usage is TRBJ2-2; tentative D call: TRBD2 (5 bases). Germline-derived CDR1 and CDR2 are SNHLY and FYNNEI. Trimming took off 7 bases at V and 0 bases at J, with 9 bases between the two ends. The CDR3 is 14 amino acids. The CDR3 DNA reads TGTGCCAGCACGGTGGGAGCGAACACCGGGGAGCTGTTTTTT. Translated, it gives CASTVGANTGELFF.

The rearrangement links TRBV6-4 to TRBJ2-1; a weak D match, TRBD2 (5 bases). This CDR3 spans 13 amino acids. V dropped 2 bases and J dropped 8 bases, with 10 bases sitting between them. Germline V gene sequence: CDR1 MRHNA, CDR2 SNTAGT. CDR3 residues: CASSDRYGDEQFF. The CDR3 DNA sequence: TGTGCCAGCAGTGACCGTTACGGGGATGAGCAGTTCTTC.

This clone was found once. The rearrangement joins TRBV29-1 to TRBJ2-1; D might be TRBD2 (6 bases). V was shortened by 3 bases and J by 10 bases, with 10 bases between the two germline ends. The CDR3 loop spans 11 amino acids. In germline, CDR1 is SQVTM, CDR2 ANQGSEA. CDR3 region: CSVEMGLEQFF. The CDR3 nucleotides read TGCAGCGTTGAGATGGGACTGGAGCAGTTCTTC.

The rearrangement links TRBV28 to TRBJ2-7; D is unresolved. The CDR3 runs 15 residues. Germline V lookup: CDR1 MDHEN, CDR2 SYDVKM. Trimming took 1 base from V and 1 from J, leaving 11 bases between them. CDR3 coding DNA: TGTGCCAGCAGTTTATATCCGGGTCCTTCCTACGAGCAGTACTTC. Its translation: CASSLYPGPSYEQYF.

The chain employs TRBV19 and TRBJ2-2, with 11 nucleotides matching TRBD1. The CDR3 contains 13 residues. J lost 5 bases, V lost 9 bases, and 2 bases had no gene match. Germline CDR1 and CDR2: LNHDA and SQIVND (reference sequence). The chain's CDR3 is CASRDRGTGELFF. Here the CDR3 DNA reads TGTGCCAGCCGGGACAGGGGGACCGGGGAGCTGTTTTTT.

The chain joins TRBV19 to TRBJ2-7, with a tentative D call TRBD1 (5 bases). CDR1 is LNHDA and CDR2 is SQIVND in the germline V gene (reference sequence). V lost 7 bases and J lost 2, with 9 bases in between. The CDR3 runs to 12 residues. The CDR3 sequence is CASKQDPYEQYF. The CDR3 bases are TGTGCCAGTAAACAGGACCCCTACGAGCAGTACTTC.

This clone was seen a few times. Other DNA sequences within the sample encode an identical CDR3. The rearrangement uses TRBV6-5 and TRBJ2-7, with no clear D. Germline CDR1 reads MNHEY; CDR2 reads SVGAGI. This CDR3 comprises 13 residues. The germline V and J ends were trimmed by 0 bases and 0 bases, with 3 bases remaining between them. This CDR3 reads CASSYSPSYEQYF. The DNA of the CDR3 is TGTGCCAGCAGTTACTCGCCCTCCTACGAGCAGTACTTC.

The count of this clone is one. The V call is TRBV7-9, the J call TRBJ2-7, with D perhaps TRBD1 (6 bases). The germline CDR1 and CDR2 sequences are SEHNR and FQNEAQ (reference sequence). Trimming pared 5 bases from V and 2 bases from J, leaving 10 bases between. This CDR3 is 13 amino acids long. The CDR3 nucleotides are TGTGCCAGCAGCGAGGGACAAACCTACGAGCAGTACTTC. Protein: CASSEGQTYEQYF. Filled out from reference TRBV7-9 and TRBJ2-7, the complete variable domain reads DTGVSQNPRHKITKRGQNVTFRCDPISEHNRLYWYRQTLGQGPEFLTYFQNEAQLEKSRLLSDRFSAERPKGSFSTLEIQRTEQGDSAMYLCASSEGQTYEQYFGPGTRLTVT.

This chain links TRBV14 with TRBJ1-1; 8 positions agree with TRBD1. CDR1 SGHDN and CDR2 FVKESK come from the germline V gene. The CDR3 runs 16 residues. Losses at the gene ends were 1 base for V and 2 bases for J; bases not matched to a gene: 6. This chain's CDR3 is CASSQGFRGLNTEAFF. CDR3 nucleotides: TGTGCCAGCAGCCAAGGCTTCAGGGGGCTAAACACTGAAGCTTTCTTT.

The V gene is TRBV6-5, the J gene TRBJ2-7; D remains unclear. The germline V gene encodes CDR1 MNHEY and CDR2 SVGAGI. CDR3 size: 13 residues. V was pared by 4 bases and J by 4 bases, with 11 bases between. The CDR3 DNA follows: TGTGCCAGCAGTTGGGGAATAGGATACGAGCAGTACTTC. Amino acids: CASSWGIGYEQYF.

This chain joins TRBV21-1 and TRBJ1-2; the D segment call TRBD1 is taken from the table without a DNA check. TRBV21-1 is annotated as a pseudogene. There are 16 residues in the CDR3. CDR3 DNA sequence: TGTGCCAGCCTTCCGGACAAGCCTCCATCTAACTATGGCTACACCTTC. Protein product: CASLPDKPPSNYGYTF.

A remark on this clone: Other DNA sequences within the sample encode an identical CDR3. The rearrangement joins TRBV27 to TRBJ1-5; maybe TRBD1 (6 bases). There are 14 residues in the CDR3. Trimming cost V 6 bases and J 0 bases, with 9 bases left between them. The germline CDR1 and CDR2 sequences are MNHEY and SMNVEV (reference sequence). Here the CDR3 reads CASRTGGSNQPQHF. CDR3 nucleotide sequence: TGTGCCAGCAGGACAGGTGGTAGCAATCAGCCCCAGCATTTT.

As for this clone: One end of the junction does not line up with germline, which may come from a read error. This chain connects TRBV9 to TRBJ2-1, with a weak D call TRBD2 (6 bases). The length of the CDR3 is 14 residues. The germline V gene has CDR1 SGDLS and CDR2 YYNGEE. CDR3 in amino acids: CASSPWDSDNEQFF. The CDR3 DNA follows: TGTGCCAGCAGCCCTTGGGACTCCGACAATGAGCAGTTCTTC.

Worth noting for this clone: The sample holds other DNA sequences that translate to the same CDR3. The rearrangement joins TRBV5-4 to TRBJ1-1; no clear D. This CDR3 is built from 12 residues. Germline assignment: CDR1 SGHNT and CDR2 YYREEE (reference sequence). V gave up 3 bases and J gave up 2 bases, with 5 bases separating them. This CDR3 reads CASSYDNTEAFF. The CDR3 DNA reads TGTGCCAGCAGCTACGACAACACTGAAGCTTTCTTT.

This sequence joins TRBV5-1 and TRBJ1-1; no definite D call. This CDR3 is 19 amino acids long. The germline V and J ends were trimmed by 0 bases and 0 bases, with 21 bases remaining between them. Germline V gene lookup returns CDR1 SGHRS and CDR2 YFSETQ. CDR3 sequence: CASSLVRYGSEALNTEAFF. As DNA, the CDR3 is TGCGCCAGCAGCTTGGTCCGGTATGGGAGCGAAGCGCTGAACACTGAAGCTTTCTTT.

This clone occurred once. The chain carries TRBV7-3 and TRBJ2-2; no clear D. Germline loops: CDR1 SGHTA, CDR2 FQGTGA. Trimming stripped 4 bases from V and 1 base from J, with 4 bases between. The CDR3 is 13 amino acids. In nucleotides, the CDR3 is TGTGCCAGCAGCTGGGGGAACACCGGGGAGCTGTTTTTT. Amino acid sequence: CASSWGNTGELFF.

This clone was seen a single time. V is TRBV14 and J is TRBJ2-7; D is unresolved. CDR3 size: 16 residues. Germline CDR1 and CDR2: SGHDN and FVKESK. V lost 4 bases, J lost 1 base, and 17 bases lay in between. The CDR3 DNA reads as TGTGCCAGCAGCCCCCGAGACGTATCACTATCCTACGAGCAGTACTTC. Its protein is CASSPRDVSLSYEQYF.

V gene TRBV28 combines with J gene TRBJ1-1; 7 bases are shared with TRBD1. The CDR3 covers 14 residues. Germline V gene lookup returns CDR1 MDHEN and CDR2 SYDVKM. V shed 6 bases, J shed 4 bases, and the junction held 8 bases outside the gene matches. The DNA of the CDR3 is TGTGCCAGCAGACCAACAGGGGCGGGCACTGAAGCTTTCTTT. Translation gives CASRPTGAGTEAFF.